Sequencing of this TCR beta chain was carried out in a study of identical twins (dated by TCRdb to about 2016). About the investigation overall: To test whether fetal clonotypes persist, the study used deep sequencing on TCR alpha and beta repertoires from monozygotic twins, unrelated adults of various ages, and cord blood. To rule out contamination, the twin experiments were replicated at different times with different library preparation protocols.

A few counts support this clonotype. It has no known antigen specificity. Per-base qualities were not stored, and no clone one base away is much larger. All donors were healthy Caucasians. Three pairs of female monozygotic twins, all aged about 18 to 30 years, made up the twin cohort. Peripheral blood mononuclear cells were used as the source from which RNA for TCR libraries was isolated. Via the germline V gene, CDR1 is SQVTM and CDR2 ANQGSEA. Including the terminal cysteine and phenylalanine, the CDR3 comprises 14 residues. Only the CDR3 region is kept as DNA, spanning 42 bases read in frame from base 1. V was cut back by 8 bases and J by 5 bases, leaving a gap of 19 bases between them. Study-level results and caveats: Out-of-frame TCR alpha sequences shared between twins showed an excess of low generation-probability sequences compared with coincidental sharing between unrelated individuals. Invariant T cells such as MAIT and iNKT could partly confound zero-insertion analyses, though diverse VJ usage argued against this for most clonotypes. Abundant cord blood beta clonotypes had fewer insertions, young adult naive repertoires showed a similar but weaker trend, and memory repertoires showed no such trend. Conclusions relied on cross-sectional statistical analysis, since the same donors could not be followed over many years. A weaker excess of twin sharing was found in beta out-of-frame sequences because the signal-to-noise ratio was lowered by fewer shared sequences. Out-of-frame TCR alpha sharing in monozygotic twins was systematically underestimated by recombination models, whereas sharing between unrelated individuals was in agreement with the recombination models.

Library creation used 5' RACE. The run used an Illumina HiSeq 2000. A universal primer binding site was introduced by template switching, and a unique molecular identifier was present in the final cDNA, enabling accurate counting of TCR cDNA molecules. First-strand cDNA for TCR alpha and beta chains was synthesized from specific primers in the conserved constant-segment region. Each cDNA library was double barcoded, with a SMART-Mk sample barcode plus Illumina barcodes, to control for contamination. Two successive PCR steps introduced TruSeq adapter sequences along with Illumina sample barcodes. TCR alpha and beta cDNA libraries were sequenced on the Illumina HiSeq platform with custom primers. The study's processing was this. MiGEC was used to process raw reads and extract unique molecular identifiers, and MiXCR was used to find CDR3 positions. For each individual, recombination models were inferred using an EM algorithm with the repgenHMM and IGoR tools. Shared clonotypes were analyzed with the tcR package in R, and sharing was normalized by the product of cloneset sizes. To study raw recombination without the effects of thymic and clonal selection, out-of-frame nonproductive sequences were analyzed. Starting from the raw public reads, TCRdb applied fastp trimming at Q25, assembled clones with MiXCR and retained in-frame beta chains. Merged by CDR3 protein, the rows form single entries marked with the most common genes and DNA. The V and J calls were not made by the authors but by TCRdb's processing. The sample table holds about 890,000 distinct CDR3 sequences, of which roughly 12% were seen once. The ten most abundant clones make up around 1.6% of the sample.

The same sample was also used in a study of yellow fever vaccine responses in identical twins. The second source states: The T cell response to vaccination in identical twins was reported by the authors to appear partly convergent and partly personalized. In the study, vaccine-responding T cell clones were precisely tracked in identical twins.

The sequencing input was PBMCs. The chain uses TRBV29-1 and TRBJ2-1; the D segment could be TRBD2, given 6 matching bases. This clonotype originated in a woman younger than 35 in good health. The nucleotide sequence is TGCAGCCTCCTTGGAGGGAGAGGGGACAATGAGCAGTTCTTC. It specifies CSLLGGRGDNEQFF.